This T cell receptor beta chain was obtained from a study of control samples from healthy donors and cancer patients. J lost 6 bases, V lost 5 bases, and 9 bases had no gene match. The CDR3 contains 17 residues. Germline CDR1 and CDR2: MDHEN and SYDVKM. Using immunoSEQ multiplex PCR, the repertoire was profiled, and TCRdb retains in-frame clones only, with some absent. The repertoire holds some 200,000 clones, with roughly 94% as singletons. The gene calls are TRBV28 and TRBJ2-1, with TRBD2 identical over 14 bases. The TCR sequence derives from a man aged 50 or older in good health. Sequenced: blood. CDR3 DNA sequence: TGTGCCAGCAGTCCTGACTCCGGGACTAGCGGGGGCAATGAGCAGTTCTTC. This encodes CASSPDSGTSGGNEQFF.